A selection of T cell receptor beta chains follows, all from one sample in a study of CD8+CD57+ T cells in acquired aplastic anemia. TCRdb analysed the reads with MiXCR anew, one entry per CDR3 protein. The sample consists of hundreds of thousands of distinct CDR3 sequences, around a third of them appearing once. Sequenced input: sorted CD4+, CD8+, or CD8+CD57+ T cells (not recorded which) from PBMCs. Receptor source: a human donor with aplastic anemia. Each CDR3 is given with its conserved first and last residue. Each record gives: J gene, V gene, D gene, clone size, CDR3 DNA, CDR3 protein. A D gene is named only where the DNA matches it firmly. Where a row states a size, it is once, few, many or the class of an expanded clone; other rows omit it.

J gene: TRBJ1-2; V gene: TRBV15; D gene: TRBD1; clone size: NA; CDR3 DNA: TGTGCCACCAGCAGCCAGGGGGCGATGGGAAACTATGGCTACACCTTC; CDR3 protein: CATSSQGAMGNYGYTF
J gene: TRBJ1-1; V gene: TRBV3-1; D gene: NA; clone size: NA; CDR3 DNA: TGTGCCAGCAGCCAAGTGGCAGGGGCTTTGGGCACTGAAGCTTTCTTT; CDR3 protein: CASSQVAGALGTEAFF
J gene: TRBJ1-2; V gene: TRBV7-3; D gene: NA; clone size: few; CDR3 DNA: TGTGCCAGCAGCTTAGACCCGGATGGCTACACCTTC; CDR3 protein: CASSLDPDGYTF
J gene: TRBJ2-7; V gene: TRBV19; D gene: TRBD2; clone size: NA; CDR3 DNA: TGTGCCACTAAGCCGAGCGGGGCAACCTCCGAGCAGTACTTC; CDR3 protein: CATKPSGATSEQYF
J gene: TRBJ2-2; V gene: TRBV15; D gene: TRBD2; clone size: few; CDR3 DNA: TGTGCCACCAGCAGGGACCGAGGACTAGCGGGAGGGCCACCGGCCGGGGGGCTGTTTTTT; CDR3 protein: CATSRDRGLAGGPPAGGLFF
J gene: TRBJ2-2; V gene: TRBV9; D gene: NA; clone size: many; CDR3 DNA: TGTGCCAGCAGCGTAGCGTTCGGGGAGCTGTTTTTT; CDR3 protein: CASSVAFGELFF
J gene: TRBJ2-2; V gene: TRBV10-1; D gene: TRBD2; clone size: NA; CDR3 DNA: TGCGCCAGCAGAACCATAGCGGGAGCAGCAGCCGGGGAGCTGTTTTTT; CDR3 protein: CASRTIAGAAAGELFF
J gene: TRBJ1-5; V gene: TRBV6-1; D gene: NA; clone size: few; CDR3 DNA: TGTGCCAGCAGATCAGCGCGGGGTCTGCAGCCCCAGCATTTT; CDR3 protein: CASRSARGLQPQHF
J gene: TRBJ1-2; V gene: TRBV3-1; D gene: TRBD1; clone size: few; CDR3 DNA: TGTGCCAGCAGCCGCCGACAGGGAGACTATGGCTACACCTTC; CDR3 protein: CASSRRQGDYGYTF
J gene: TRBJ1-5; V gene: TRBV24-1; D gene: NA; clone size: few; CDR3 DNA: TGTGCCACCAGTGAGGACAGCTACCCGAATAGCAATCAGCCCCAGCATTTT; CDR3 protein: CATSEDSYPNSNQPQHF
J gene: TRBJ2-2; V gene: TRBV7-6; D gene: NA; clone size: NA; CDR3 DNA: TGTGCCACCCGGGGGACACTTTTTACCGGGGAGCTGTTTTTT; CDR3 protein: CATRGTLFTGELFF
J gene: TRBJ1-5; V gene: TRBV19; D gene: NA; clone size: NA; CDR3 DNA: TGTGCCAGTAGTATTCCATCGCGGGAGAATCAGCCCCAGCATTTT; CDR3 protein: CASSIPSRENQPQHF
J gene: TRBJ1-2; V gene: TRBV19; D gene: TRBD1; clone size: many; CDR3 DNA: TGTGCCAGTAGTATCGGGACAGGGGTCGGCTACACCTTC; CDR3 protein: CASSIGTGVGYTF
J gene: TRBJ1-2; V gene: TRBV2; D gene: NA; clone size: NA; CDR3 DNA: TGTGCCAGCAGTTTGGGTAGGGTGCTCTATGGCTACACCTTC; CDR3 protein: CASSLGRVLYGYTF
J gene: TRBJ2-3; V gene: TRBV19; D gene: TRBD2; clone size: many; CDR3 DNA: TGTGCCAGTAGTGCCAGACTAGCGGGAGGGACAGATACGCAGTATTTT; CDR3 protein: CASSARLAGGTDTQYF
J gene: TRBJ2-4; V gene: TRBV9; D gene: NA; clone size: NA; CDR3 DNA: TGTGCCAGCAGCGTAAGCGGTATCCAAATCATTCAGTACTTC; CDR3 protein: CASSVSGIQIIQYF
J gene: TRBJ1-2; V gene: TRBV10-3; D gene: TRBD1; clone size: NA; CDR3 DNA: TGTGCCATCAATAAACAGGGGCTGGATGGCTACACCTTC; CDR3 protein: CAINKQGLDGYTF
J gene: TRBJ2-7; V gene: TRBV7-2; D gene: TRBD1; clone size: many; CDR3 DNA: TGTGCCAGCAGCGAGACAGGGGACGAGCAGTACTTC; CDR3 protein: CASSETGDEQYF
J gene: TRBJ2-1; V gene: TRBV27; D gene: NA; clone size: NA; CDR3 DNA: TGTGCCAGCAGATACAGGGAATCTGAGCAGTTCTTC; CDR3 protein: CASRYRESEQFF
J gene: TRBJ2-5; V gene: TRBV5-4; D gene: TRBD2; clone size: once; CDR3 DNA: TGTGCCAGCAGCCGGGAGGACCGACAAGAGACCCAGTACTTC; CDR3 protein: CASSREDRQETQYF
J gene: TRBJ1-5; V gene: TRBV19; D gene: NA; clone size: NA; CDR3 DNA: TGTGCCAGTAGTCTCCAGGGACGAGAGACCCAGCATTTT; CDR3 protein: CASSLQGRETQHF
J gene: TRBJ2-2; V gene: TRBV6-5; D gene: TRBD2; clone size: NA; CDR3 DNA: TGTGCCAGCAGTTGGCGGGAGCCCCCAGGGGAGCTGTTTTTT; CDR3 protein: CASSWREPPGELFF
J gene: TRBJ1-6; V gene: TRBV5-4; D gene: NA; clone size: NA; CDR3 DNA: TGTGCCAGCAGCGGGGTCCCCGGGAATTCACCCCTCCACTTT; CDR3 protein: CASSGVPGNSPLHF
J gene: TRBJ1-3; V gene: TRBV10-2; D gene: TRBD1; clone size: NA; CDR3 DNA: TGCGCCAGCACAGGGGGCGGAGGAAACACCATATATTTT; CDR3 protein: CASTGGGGNTIYF
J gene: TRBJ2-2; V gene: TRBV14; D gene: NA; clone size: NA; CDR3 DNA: TGTGCCAGCAGCCAAGGTTGGGGGAGGAGGTCCGGGGAGCTGTTTTTT; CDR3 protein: CASSQGWGRRSGELFF
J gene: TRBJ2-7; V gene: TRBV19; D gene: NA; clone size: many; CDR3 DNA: TGTGCCAGTAGGGCCGCCGGGGATGACTACGAGCAGTACTTC; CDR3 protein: CASRAAGDDYEQYF
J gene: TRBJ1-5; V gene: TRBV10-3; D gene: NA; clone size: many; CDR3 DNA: TGTGCCATCAGTGAGGGGGCAAATCAGCCCCAGCATTTT; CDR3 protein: CAISEGANQPQHF
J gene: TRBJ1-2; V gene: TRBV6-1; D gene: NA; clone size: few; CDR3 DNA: TGTGCCAGCAGGGACAGTTCTAACTATGGCTACACCTTC; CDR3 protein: CASRDSSNYGYTF
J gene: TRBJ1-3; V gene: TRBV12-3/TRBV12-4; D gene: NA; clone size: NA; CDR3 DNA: TGTGCCAGCAGTAGACCCGGGACATGGACCCTAAAGAACTCTGGAAACACCATATATTTT; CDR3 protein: CASSRPGTWTLKNSGNTIYF
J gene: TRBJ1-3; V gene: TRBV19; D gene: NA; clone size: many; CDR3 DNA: TGTGCCAGTAGTTTATTCGGCTCTGGAAACACCATATATTTT; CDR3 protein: CASSLFGSGNTIYF
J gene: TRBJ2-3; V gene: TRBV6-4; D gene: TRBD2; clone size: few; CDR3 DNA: TGTGCCAGCAGTGATGGCGGGAGGGCCACAGATACGCAGTATTTT; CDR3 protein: CASSDGGRATDTQYF
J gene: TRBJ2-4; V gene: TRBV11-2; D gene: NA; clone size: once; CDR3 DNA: TGTGCCAGCAGTTCGGGGGTAGTGCAAATCGGCATTCAGTACTTC; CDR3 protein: CASSSGVVQIGIQYF
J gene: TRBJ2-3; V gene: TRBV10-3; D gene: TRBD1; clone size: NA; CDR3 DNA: TGTGCCATCCAACCCGGGACAGGGTACACAGATACGCAGTATTTT; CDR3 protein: CAIQPGTGYTDTQYF
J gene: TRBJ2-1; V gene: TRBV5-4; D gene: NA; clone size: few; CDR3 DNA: TGTGCCAGCAGCTTGACAGTGTTGGGGTACAATGAGCAGTTCTTC; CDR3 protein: CASSLTVLGYNEQFF
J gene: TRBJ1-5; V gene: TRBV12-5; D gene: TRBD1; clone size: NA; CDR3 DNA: TGTGCTAGTGGTTTCCCAGGGGGCGGACAGCCCCAGCATTTT; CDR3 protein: CASGFPGGGQPQHF
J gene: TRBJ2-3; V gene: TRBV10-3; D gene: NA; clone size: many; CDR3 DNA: TGTGCCATCAGTACCCGGGACATATCTAGCACAGATACGCAGTATTTT; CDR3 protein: CAISTRDISSTDTQYF
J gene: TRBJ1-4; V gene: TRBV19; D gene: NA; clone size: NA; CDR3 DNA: TGTGCCGGATGGGGGTCGGCAAAACTGTTTTTT; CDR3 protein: CAGWGSAKLFF
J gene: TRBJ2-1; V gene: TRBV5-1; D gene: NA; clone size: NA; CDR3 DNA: TGCGCCAGCAGCTTGGCCTGGAGTGGAGGGACCTCCTACAATGAGCAGTTCTTC; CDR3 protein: CASSLAWSGGTSYNEQFF
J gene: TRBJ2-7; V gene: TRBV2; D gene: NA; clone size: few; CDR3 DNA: TGTGCCAGCAGTTTAGAGCGGCTCCACGAGCAGTACTTC; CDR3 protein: CASSLERLHEQYF
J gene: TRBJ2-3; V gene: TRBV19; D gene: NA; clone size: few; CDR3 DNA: TGTGCCAGTAGTACGATACCGGGACAAAGCACAGATACGCAGTATTTT; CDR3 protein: CASSTIPGQSTDTQYF
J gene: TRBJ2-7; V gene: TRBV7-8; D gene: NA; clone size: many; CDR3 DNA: TGTGCCAGCAGTTACTTGACTGGGAGCTCCTACGAGCAGTACTTC; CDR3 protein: CASSYLTGSSYEQYF
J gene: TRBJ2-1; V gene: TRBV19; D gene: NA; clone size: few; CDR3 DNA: TGTGCCAGTAGTTCGAAGCGGAGCTCCTACAATGAGCAGTTCTTC; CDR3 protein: CASSSKRSSYNEQFF
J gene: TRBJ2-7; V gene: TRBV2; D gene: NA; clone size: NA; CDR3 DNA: TGTGCCAGCAGTTCCCCGACAGCCGGAGCCTACGAGCAGTACTTC; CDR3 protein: CASSSPTAGAYEQYF
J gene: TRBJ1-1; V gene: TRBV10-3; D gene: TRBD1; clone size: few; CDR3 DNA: TGTGCCATCAGTGGAAGGACAGGGGTGAACACTGAAGCTTTCTTT; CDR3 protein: CAISGRTGVNTEAFF
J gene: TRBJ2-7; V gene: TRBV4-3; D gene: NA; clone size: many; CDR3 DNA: TGCGCCAGCAGCCAAGATGCTAGCTACGAGCAGTACTTC; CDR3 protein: CASSQDASYEQYF
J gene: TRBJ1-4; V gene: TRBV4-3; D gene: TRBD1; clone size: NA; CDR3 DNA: TGCGCCAGCAGCCAAGAACAGGGGGCTTGGGGTGAAAAACTGTTTTTT; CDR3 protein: CASSQEQGAWGEKLFF
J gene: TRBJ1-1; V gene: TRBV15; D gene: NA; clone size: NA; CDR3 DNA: TGTGCCACCAGCAGATATAATGACGGAGGGGGCACTGAAGCTTTCTTT; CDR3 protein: CATSRYNDGGGTEAFF
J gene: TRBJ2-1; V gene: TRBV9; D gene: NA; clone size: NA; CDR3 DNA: TGTGCCAGCAGCGTAGCCCGGGTCTACAATGAGCAGTTCTTC; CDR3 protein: CASSVARVYNEQFF
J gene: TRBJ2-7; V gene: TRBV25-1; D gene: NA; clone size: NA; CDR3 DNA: TGTGCCAGCAGCTTCAAGGGTGGACGGCTTGAGCAGTACTTC; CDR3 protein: CASSFKGGRLEQYF
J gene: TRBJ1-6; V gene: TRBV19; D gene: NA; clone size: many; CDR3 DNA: TGTGCCAGTAGTCCCCGGGCCCTACCGTCGGCCCTCCACTTT; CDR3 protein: CASSPRALPSALHF
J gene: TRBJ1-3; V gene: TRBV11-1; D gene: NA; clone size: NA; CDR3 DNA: TGTGCCAGCAGCTTAGCGCTTCCGGGGGACATTGGGTTGTACGGAAACACCATATATTTT; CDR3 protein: CASSLALPGDIGLYGNTIYF
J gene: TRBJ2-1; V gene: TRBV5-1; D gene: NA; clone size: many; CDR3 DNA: TGCGCCAGCAGCTCCGACTACAATGAGCAGTTCTTC; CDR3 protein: CASSSDYNEQFF
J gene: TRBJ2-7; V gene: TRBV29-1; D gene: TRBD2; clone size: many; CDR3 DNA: TGCAGCGCCAAACTAGCGGACACCAGCTCCTACGAGCAGTACTTC; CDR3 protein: CSAKLADTSSYEQYF
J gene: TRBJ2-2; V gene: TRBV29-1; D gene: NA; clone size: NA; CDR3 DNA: TGCAGCGTTGGTGTCGACACCGGGGAGCTGTTTTTT; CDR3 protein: CSVGVDTGELFF
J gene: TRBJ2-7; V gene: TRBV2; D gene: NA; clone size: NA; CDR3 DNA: TGTGCCAGCAGTGCGACAGCTGACAACGAGCAGTACTTC; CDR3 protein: CASSATADNEQYF
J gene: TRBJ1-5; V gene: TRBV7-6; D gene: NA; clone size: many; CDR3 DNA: TGTGCCAGCAGCTTAGCAGGGTTCAATCAGCCCCAGCATTTT; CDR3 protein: CASSLAGFNQPQHF
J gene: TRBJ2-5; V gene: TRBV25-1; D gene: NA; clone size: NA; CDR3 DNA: TGTGCCAGCAGTTACCCCACCCGGTCGTGGGAGACCCAGTACTTC; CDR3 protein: CASSYPTRSWETQYF
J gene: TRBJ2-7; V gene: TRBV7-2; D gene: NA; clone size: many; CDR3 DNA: TGTGCCAGCAGTCTAGGACCGATGAGCTCCTACGAGCAGTACTTC; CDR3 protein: CASSLGPMSSYEQYF
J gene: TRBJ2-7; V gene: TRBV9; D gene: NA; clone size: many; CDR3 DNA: TGTGCCAGCAGCGTCCTACCAGGGGCAAGCTCCTACGAGCAGTACTTC; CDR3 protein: CASSVLPGASSYEQYF
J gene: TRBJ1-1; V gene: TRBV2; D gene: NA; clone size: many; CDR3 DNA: TGTGCCAGCAGTGAGATTGCAGGGGTTCCCACTGAAGCTTTCTTT; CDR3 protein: CASSEIAGVPTEAFF